The clone carrying this T cell receptor (beta chain) was observed many times. Its antigen remains unknown. Per the germline V gene, CDR1 is MNHEY and CDR2 is SMNVEV (reference sequence). The CDR3 length is 16 residues. J was trimmed by 5 bases and V by 5 bases; bases with no gene match: 14. The data were obtained in a study of T-cell reconstitution after alpha-beta-depleted transplantation in children. Findings and limits, study-wide: It was surviving recipient T cells and thymic progenitors that gave some patients high TCRbeta diversity at day 60. The origin of alpha-beta T cells about two months after transplant was reportedly several hundred expanded graft clones. At one year after transplant, newly produced T cells mostly accounted for T-cell counts and diversity.

Preparation of the TCRbeta library was carried out with unique molecular identifiers. MiXCR, applied by TCRdb to the PCR reads, yields one record per CDR3 protein. Of hundreds of thousands of distinct CDR3 sequences listed, 20% to 30% are singletons. This specimen consisted of PBMCs, mostly from graft donor cells, obtained 360 days after TCRalphabeta/CD19-depleted stem cell transplant. V and J are TRBV27 and TRBJ2-7, with 8 bases lining up with TRBD2. The source is a female patient between 2 and 15 years old who had a stem cell transplant for congenital amegakaryocytic thrombocytopenia, so the T cells may come from the graft donor. The CDR3 reads CASSLDHTSGKNEQYF. In DNA, the CDR3 is TGTGCCAGCAGTCTGGACCACACTAGCGGCAAAAACGAGCAGTACTTC.